A single T cell receptor beta chain is shown here with its context. What it binds is not known. This specimen belongs to a study of cytomegalovirus exposure and HLA in healthy donors. The study, taken as a whole, reports: As a later analysis revealed, most CMV-associated TCR beta chains appeared HLA-restricted. Prior analysis indicated that the majority of TCR beta V segments exhibited productivity approximately 87% or approximately 30% of the time.

Germline V gene sequence: CDR1 LGHNA, CDR2 YNFKEQ. The V end was cut by 0 bases, the J end by 8 bases, with 14 bases between. CDR3 length: 15 residues. PCR amplification relied on 60 Vbeta primers (plus 13 Jbeta primers). Using immunoSEQ multiplex PCR, the repertoire was profiled, and TCRdb retains in-frame clones only, with some absent. The sample shows about 54,000 clones, more than 65% of them seen only once. J is TRBJ2-1 and V is TRBV4-2; no clear D. The specimen sequenced was PBMCs. The clonotype comes from a woman under 30 in good health and CMV-seronegative. The chain's CDR3 is CASSQENGEVYEQFF. Written as DNA, the CDR3 is TGTGCCAGCAGCCAAGAAAATGGCGAGGTCTATGAGCAGTTCTTC.